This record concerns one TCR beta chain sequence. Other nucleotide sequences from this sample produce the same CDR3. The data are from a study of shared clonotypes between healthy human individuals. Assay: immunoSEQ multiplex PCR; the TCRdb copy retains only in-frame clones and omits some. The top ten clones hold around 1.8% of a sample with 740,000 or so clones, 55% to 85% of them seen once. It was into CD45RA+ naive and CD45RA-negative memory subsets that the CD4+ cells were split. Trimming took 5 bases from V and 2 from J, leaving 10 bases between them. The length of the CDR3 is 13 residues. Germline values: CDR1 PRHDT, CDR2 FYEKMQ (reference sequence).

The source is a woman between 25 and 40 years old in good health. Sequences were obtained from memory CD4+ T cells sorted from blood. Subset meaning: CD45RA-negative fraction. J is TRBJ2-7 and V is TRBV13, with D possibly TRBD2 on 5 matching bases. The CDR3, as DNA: TGTGCCAGCAGCCGGACTGAGACCTACGAGCAGTACTTC. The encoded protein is CASSRTETYEQYF.